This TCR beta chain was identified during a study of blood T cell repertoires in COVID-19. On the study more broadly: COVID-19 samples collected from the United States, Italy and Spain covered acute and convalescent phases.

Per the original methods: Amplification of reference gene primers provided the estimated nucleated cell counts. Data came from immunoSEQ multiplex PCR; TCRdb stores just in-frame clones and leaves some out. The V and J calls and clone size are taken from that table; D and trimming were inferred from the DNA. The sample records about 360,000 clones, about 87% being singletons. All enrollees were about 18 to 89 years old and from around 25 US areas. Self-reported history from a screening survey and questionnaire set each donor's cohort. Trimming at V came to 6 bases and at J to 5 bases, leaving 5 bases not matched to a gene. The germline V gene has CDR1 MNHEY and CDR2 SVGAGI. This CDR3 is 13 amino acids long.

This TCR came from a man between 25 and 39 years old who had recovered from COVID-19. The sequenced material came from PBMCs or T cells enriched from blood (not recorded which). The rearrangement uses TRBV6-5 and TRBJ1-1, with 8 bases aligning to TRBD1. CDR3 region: CASRETGETEAFF. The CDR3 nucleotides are TGTGCCAGCAGGGAGACAGGGGAGACTGAAGCTTTCTTT.